A selection of T cell receptor beta chains follows, all from one sample in a study of identical twins. Each CDR3 protein is one row after TCRdb ran MiXCR on the 5' RACE reads. Among around 650,000 distinct CDR3 sequences listed, around 7.4% were seen once. The data were also submitted as part of a second study, on yellow fever vaccine responses in identical twins.

Sequenced sample: PBMCs. The receptor set was obtained from a young woman in good health. CDR3s include the opening cysteine and the closing phenylalanine or tryptophan. The order of the fields is V gene, J gene, CDR3 protein.

TRBV2	TRBJ1-5	CASSSTGDDNQPQHF
TRBV12-3/TRBV12-4	TRBJ2-2	CASSLGTWELFF
TRBV5-1	TRBJ2-6	CASSLTGNSGANVLTF
TRBV3-1	TRBJ1-2	CASSQGTSPGHF
TRBV20-1	TRBJ2-1	CSARGGPSGSYNEQFF
TRBV28	TRBJ2-3	CASNVRLAGIADTQYF
TRBV11-3	TRBJ2-7	CASNSGLPGEQYF
TRBV3-1	TRBJ2-3	CASSRLAGVVDTQYF
TRBV5-1	TRBJ1-2	CASSGTDRAPGYTF
TRBV9	TRBJ2-1	CASSVGIGGLAGVGGYNEQFF
TRBV3-1	TRBJ2-7	CASSQEGVGGYEQYF
TRBV11-1	TRBJ2-4	CASSLGSFGTALGKNIQYF
TRBV7-2	TRBJ1-1	CASSLTYLMSKDTEAFF
TRBV12-3/TRBV12-4	TRBJ2-7	CASSLGGTIGYEQYF
TRBV7-9	TRBJ2-1	CASSQQGNEQFF
TRBV3-1	TRBJ2-5	CASSQSGGHDWSQETQYF
TRBV2	TRBJ1-5	CASSDTATSNQPQHF
TRBV11-1	TRBJ2-6	CASSLWPGKGSGANVLTF
TRBV20-1	TRBJ2-1	CSASHGLAGDEQFF
TRBV5-6	TRBJ1-4	CASSLSWTSNEKLFF
TRBV5-1	TRBJ1-4	CASSAGRPNEKLFF
TRBV6-4	TRBJ2-2	CASSERGDTGELFF
TRBV29-1	TRBJ1-1	CSVEEQGNTEAFF
TRBV28	TRBJ2-1	CASSLFGGDTQFF
TRBV4-1	TRBJ2-3	CASVDSNTDTQYF